This entry features one T cell receptor beta chain sequence. This clonotype has just a few counts. Its antigen target is currently unknown. Base qualities were left out, and no much larger clone turns up one base away. The data were taken from a study of regulatory T cells in long-lasting Graves disease (dated by TCRdb to the early 2020s). At the level of the whole study: In the newly diagnosed Graves' disease group, patients had been taking antithyroid drugs for less than 3 months. The study was registered as a clinical trial and conducted in China. Persistent Graves' disease patients were compared with newly diagnosed Graves' disease patients by peripheral blood TCR sequencing and RNA sequencing. TCR sequencing covered around 13 persistent and some 20 newly diagnosed Graves' disease patients, around 35 samples in total. What the work shows at the level of the full study, not this receptor alone: TRBV28, TRBJ1-2 and TRBJ2-5 were preferentially used in persistent disease, while TRBV20-1 and TRBJ2-1 were favored in newly diagnosed disease. Lower TCR Shannon entropy and fewer highly expanded clones were observed in persistent Graves' disease patients than in newly diagnosed patients, which suggested clonal expansion. A larger number of public clonotypes was shared among persistent patients (around 2,700) than among newly diagnosed patients (roughly 970). Sequencing and analysis were limited to the TCR beta chain. The authors acknowledged the small sample size as a limitation that may reduce accuracy. Only peripheral blood was studied, because thyroid tissue, the primary lesion, was inaccessible.

The method was multiplex PCR. The sequencer listed for this sample is Illumina HiSeq 4000. CDR3 regions were amplified by Arm-PCR with iRepertoire HTBI primers to construct TCR beta libraries. PCR products were gel purified before sequencing. Processing in the source paper ran as follows. A total of 62 TRBV and under 15 TRBJ segments were identified across samples and were used for gene usage analysis of CDR3 amino acid clonotypes. COPE and FqMerger were used to merge filtered high-quality paired reads into contigs. BLAST was used to align contigs to IMGT TRBV, TRBD and TRBJ reference genes, with CDR3 defined following IMGT. Clonotypes above 0.1% frequency were classified as highly expanded clones. Repertoire diversity was measured by Shannon entropy, and V-J evenness by the Gini coefficient. A clonotype was considered public if more than one individual shared it. In-frame beta chains were kept once TCRdb had trimmed the public reads at Q25 with fastp and called clones with MiXCR. All rows with the same CDR3 protein become a single entry with the most common DNA and genes. TCRdb's processing, not the authors' own work, is the source of the V and J calls. Within this sample are about 620,000 distinct CDR3 sequences, with approximately 15% of them counted one time only. Approximately 18% of the sample is in the top ten clones.

Including cysteine and phenylalanine, the CDR3 has 12 amino acids. The sequence is cut down to CDR3 DNA, 36 bases in frame from base 1. The germline V gene encodes CDR1 DFQATT and CDR2 SNEGSKA (reference sequence). V drops 6 bases and J drops 6 bases, leaving 11 bases in between. The time point label on this specimen signifies: newly diagnosed GD, antithyroid drugs for less than 3 months. For both TCR sequencing and RNA sequencing, RNA was extracted from PBMCs using TRIzol. The diagnosis of Graves' disease was made according to American Thyroid Association guidelines. The patients came from an endocrinology department in Xi'an, China. Each patient gave approximately 9.7 milliliters of peripheral blood, collected in an EDTA anticoagulant tube. PBMCs were isolated by Ficoll Paque Plus density gradient separation without further T cell sorting. RNA quality was checked with an Agilent 2100 Bioanalyzer and agarose gel, and concentration with a NanoDrop 2000.

This same sample was also taken into another study, of T cells in Graves' hyperthyroidism and ophthalmopathy. The second source states: Stable Graves' hyperthyroidism was defined as the absence of progression to ophthalmopathy over 18 months of follow-up. Hyperthyroidism patients were newly diagnosed, had a disease duration of under 2 months, and were aged 18 to 65 years. Patients with uncontrolled infections, other autoimmune diseases, pregnancy or lactation were excluded. Diagnoses relied on clinical symptoms, serum thyroxine and TRAb, thyroid ultrasound and orbital computed tomography. The first round of RT-PCR for the TCR CDR3 was performed with the HTBI primer set and the Qiagen OneStep RT-PCR kit. Most expanded thyroid clonotypes (frequency above 0.001) were also detected in blood, a finding suggesting that blood repertoires may reflect thyroid immune responses. A model built on a 13 V-J signature distinguished ophthalmopathy from stable hyperthyroidism, reaching around 90% sensitivity and about 81% specificity in cross-validation and 80%/75% in testing. In validation, the model predicted progression to ophthalmopathy a median of approximately 6.6 months before onset, with about 70% sensitivity and almost 75% specificity. To identify distinguishing TCR V-J signatures, a discovery cohort of about a hundred patients was used, comprising under 45 with Graves' ophthalmopathy and around 60 with stable Graves' hyperthyroidism. Prospective prediction of ophthalmopathy was tested in an independent validation cohort consisting of fewer than 20 hyperthyroidism patients and about 17 patients who later progressed to ophthalmopathy. The approximately 98 discovery patients were randomly divided into training and test sets at a 7:3 ratio. The study also compared thyroid tissue and blood T-cell repertoires from about six Graves' hyperthyroidism patients. After sampling, hyperthyroidism patients received methimazole starting at 30 mg daily, and ophthalmopathy patients received high-dose intravenous methylprednisolone. Libraries were constructed in a second round of multiplex PCR, after which size selection and purification were carried out. Sequencing of the libraries was done on an Illumina HiSeq2000 using paired-end 100 bp reads. Raw data were processed with SOAPnuke, discarding reads with adapters, uncalled bases, mean Phred below 15, or no exact constant-primer or identifier match. COPE v1.2.5 was used to merge high-quality paired reads, and clonotypes were defined as unique nucleotide sequences. MiTCR v1.1 was used to align the clonotypes against IMGT TRBV, TRBD and TRBJ reference segments. Analysis was restricted to V-J combinations with a frequency above 0.0001, which covered roughly 99% of repertoires. The TCS score was defined as the ratio of F50 (clonal expansion) to E x V (chaos), calculated using BLOSUM62-based TCRdist between CDR3 peptides within each V-J. Welch's t-statistics and random forest reduced 450 to 600 V-J features to about 13, which were used in a naive Bayes classifier (R e1071). No statistical method was used to fix the sample size in advance, and group allocation was not hidden from the investigators. According to the paper, TCR Vbeta CDR3 sequencing was carried out on 135 peripheral blood samples, which came from under 50 ophthalmopathy, 75 or so hyperthyroidism and roughly 17 progressor patients.

This receptor was taken from a woman under 40 with Graves disease. Donor details come from another sample of the same person, matched by shared clones. The rearranged chain carries TRBV20-1 and TRBJ1-4, with TRBD1 tentatively as D gene (5 bases match). Sequences were derived from peripheral blood mononuclear cells (PBMCs), sampled at new diagnosis, from a patient treated with antithyroid drugs. The sequence in DNA is TGCAGTGCATCACCAGGGTATGAAAAACTGTTTTTT. It codes for CSASPGYEKLFF.